This TCR beta chain stems from a study of shared clonotypes between healthy human individuals. Over several immunoSEQ plates, each subset's genomic DNA was distributed in even portions. Here immunoSEQ multiplex PCR was the method, and the copy in TCRdb shows in-frame clones only, minus some. This sample has some 2,100,000 clones; about 94% occur once, and the top ten carry 0.13%. The length of the CDR3 is 14 residues. Looked up from germline, CDR1 is MNHEY and CDR2 is SVGAGI. V dropped 4 bases and J dropped 4 bases, with 11 bases sitting between them. The clonotype was recovered from a man aged 18 to 35 in good health. This rearrangement joins TRBV6-5 to TRBJ1-3; D unclear. The specimen was naive CD4+ T cells sorted from blood. Sample subset: CD45RA+ positively selected. CDR3 residues: CASSSRLAGNTIYF. CDR3 DNA: TGTGCCAGCAGTTCCCGTTTAGCGGGAAACACCATATATTTT.